This TCR beta chain was recorded in a study of control samples from healthy donors and cancer patients (dated by TCRdb to the early 2020s). Libraries were made using the immunoSEQ multiplex PCR assay. TCRdb's version of the immuneACCESS table is confined to in-frame rearrangements and falls short of the full clone set. An unresolved V gene accounts for under half of the shortfall where checked; the remainder is of unknown origin. The sample table records 260,000 or so clones; almost 85% of these occur just once. The ten largest account for about 14% of the sample. The CDR3, from cysteine to phenylalanine, totals 15 residues. Only the CDR3 DNA is retained, 45 bases long and in frame from the first base. V loses 4 bases, J loses 6 bases, and the germline ends lie 17 bases apart. CDR1 and CDR2, looked up from the germline V gene, are SGHRS and YFSETQ. This clone was counted only a few times. What antigen it recognizes has not been identified. No much larger clone is present one base from it, and per-base qualities are unavailable.

The receptor was isolated from a woman aged 55-75 years with lung cancer. The sample taken for sequencing was PBMCs. The chain couples TRBV5-1 to TRBJ2-1; no D gene call is confident. The encoded CDR3 is CASSPQDLTANEQFF. DNA sequence: TGCGCCAGCAGCCCCCAGGATCTGACGGCCAATGAGCAGTTCTTC.